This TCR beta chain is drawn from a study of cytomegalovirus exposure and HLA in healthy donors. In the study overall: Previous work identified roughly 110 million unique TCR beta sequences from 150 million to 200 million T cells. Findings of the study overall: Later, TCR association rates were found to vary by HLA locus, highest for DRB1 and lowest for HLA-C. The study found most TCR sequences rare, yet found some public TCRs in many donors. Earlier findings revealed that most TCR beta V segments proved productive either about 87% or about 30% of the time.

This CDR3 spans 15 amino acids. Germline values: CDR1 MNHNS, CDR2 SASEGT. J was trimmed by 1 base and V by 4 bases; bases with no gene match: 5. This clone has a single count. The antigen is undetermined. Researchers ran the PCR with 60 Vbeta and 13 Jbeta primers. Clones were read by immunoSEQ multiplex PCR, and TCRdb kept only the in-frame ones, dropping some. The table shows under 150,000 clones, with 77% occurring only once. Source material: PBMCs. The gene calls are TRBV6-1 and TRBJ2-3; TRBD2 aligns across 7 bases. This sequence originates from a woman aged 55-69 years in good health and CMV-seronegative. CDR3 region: CASSVELAGTDTQYF. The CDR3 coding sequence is TGTGCCAGCAGTGTTGAGCTAGCGGGCACAGATACGCAGTATTTT.